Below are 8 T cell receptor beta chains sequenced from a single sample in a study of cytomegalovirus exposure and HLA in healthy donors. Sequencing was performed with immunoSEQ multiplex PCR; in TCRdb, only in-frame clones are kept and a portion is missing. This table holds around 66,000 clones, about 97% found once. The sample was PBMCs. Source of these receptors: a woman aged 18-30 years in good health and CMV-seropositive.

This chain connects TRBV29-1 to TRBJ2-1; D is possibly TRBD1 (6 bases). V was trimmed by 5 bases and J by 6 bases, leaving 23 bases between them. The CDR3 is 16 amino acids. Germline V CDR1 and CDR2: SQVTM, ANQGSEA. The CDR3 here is CSVHFGGVHSSNEQFF. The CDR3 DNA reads TGCAGCGTTCACTTTGGGGGCGTTCACTCTTCCAATGAGCAGTTCTTC.

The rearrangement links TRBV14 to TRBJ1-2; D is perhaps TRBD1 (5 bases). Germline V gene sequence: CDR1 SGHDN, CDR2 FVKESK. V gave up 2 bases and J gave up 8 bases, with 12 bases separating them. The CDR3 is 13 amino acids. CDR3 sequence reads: CASSQLGALGYTF. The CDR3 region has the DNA TGTGCCAGCAGCCAATTAGGGGCTCTGGGCTACACCTTC.

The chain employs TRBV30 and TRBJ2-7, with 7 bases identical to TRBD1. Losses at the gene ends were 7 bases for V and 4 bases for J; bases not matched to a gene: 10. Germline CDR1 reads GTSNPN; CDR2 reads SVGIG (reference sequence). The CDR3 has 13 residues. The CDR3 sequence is CAYGRQGYYEQYF. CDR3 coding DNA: TGTGCCTATGGGAGACAGGGTTATTACGAGCAGTACTTC.

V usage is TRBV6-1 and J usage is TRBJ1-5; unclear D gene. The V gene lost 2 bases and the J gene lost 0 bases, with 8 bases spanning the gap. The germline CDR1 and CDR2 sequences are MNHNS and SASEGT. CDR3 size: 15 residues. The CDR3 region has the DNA TGTGCCAGCAGTGAAAGTCTCGGTAGCAATCAGCCCCAGCATTTT. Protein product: CASSESLGSNQPQHF.

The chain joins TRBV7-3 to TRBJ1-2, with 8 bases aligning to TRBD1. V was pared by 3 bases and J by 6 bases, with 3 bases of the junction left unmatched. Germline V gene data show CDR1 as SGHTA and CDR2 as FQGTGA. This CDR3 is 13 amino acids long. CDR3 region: CASSFTGGNGYTF. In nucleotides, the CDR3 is TGTGCCAGCAGCTTCACAGGGGGAAATGGCTACACCTTC.

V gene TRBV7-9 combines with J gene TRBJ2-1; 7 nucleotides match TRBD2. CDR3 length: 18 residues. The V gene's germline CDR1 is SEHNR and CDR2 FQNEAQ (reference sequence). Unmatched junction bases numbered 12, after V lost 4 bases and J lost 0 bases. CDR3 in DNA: TGTGCCAGCAGCTCTGCGGGTTATAGGACTAGCTCCTACAATGAGCAGTTCTTC. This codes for CASSSAGYRTSSYNEQFF. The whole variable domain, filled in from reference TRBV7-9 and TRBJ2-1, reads DTGVSQNPRHKITKRGQNVTFRCDPISEHNRLYWYRQTLGQGPEFLTYFQNEAQLEKSRLLSDRFSAERPKGSFSTLEIQRTEQGDSAMYLCASSSAGYRTSSYNEQFFGPGTRLTVL.

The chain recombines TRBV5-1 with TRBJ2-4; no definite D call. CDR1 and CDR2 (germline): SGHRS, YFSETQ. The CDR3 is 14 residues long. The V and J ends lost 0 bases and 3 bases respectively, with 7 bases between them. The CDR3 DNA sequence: TGCGCCAGCAGCTTGGCCGCCAGCAAAAACATTCAGTACTTC. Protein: CASSLAASKNIQYF.

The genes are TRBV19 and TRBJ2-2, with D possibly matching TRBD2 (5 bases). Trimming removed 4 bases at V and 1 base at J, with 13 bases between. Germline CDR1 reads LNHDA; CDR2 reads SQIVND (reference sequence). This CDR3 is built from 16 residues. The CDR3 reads CASSTPGEMNTGELFF. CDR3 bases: TGTGCCAGTAGTACCCCTGGGGAGATGAACACCGGGGAGCTGTTTTTT.